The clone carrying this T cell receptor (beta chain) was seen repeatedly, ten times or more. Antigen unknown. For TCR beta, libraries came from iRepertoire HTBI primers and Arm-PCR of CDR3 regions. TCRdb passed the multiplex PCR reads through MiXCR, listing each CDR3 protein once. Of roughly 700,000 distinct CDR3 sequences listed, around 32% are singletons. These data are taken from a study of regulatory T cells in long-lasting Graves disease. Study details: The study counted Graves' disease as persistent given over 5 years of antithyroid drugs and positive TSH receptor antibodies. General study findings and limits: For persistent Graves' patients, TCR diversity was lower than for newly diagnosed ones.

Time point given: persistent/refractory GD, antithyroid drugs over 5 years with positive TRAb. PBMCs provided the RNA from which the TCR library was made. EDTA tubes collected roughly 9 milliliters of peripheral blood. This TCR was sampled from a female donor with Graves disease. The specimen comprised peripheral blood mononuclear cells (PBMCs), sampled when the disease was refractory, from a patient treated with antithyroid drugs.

The CDR3 sequence is CASSPDSYGYTF. The DNA for the CDR3 is TGTGCCAGCAGTCCGGACAGCTATGGCTACACCTTC. The V and J genes are TRBV12-3 or TRBV12-4 and TRBJ1-2; possible D gene TRBD1, 6 bases. Deletions cut 5 bases from V and 4 bases from J, with 8 bases between. The CDR3 covers 12 residues.